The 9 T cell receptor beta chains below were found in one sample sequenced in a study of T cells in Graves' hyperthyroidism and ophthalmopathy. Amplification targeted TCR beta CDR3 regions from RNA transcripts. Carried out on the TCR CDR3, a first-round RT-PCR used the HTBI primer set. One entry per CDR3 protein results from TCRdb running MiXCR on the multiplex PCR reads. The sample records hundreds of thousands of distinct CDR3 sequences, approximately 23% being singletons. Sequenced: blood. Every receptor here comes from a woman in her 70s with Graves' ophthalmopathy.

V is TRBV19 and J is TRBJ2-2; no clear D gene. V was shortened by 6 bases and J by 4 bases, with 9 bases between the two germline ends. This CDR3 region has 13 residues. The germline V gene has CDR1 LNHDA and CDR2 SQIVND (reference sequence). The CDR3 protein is CASRWGSTGELFF. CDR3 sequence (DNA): TGTGCCAGTAGATGGGGTTCCACCGGGGAGCTGTTTTTT.

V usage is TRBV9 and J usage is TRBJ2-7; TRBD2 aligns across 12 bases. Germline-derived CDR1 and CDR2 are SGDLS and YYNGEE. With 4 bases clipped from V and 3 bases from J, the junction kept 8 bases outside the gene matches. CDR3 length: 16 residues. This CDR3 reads CASSSRTSGTFYEQYF. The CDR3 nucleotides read TGTGCCAGCAGCTCGAGGACTAGCGGGACCTTCTACGAGCAGTACTTC.

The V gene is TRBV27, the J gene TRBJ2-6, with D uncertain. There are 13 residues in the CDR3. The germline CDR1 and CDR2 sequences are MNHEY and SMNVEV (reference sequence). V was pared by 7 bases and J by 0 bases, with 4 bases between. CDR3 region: CASIVSGANVLTF. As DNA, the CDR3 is TGTGCCAGCATTGTCTCTGGGGCCAACGTCCTGACTTTC.

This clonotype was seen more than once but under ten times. Written as DNA, the CDR3 is TGCAGCGTTGATGGCGGGGGTACAGATACGCAGTATTTT. Encoded protein: CSVDGGGTDTQYF. The chain has TRBV29-1 and TRBJ2-3; 7 bases are shared with TRBD2. With 3 bases clipped from V and 3 bases from J, the junction kept 3 bases outside the gene matches. Germline CDR1 is SQVTM and CDR2 is ANQGSEA. The CDR3 contains 13 residues.

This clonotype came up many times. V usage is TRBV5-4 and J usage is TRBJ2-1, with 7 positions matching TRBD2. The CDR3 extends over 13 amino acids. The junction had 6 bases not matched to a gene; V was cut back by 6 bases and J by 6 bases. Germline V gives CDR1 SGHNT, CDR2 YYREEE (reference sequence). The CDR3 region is CASTRELRNEQFF. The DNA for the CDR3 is TGTGCCAGCACGCGGGAGTTACGCAATGAGCAGTTCTTC.

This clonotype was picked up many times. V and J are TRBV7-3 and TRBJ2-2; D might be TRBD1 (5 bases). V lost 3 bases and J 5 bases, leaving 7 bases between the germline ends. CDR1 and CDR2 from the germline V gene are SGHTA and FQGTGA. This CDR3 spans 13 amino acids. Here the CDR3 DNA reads TGTGCCAGCAGCTTCCAGGGTACCGGGGAGCTGTTTTTT. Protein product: CASSFQGTGELFF.

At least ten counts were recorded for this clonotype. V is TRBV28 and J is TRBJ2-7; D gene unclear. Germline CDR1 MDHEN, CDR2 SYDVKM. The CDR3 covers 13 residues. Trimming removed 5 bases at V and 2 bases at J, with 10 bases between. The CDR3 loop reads CASSQDVAYEQYF. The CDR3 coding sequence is TGTGCCAGCAGTCAGGACGTTGCCTACGAGCAGTACTTC.

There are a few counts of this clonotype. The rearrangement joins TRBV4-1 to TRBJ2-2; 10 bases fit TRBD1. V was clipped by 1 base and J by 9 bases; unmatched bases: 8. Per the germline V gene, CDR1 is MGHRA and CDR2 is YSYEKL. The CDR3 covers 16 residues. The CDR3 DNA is TGCGCCAGCAGCCAAGTCCTGGACAGGGGGATTTGGGAGCTGTTTTTT. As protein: CASSQVLDRGIWELFF.

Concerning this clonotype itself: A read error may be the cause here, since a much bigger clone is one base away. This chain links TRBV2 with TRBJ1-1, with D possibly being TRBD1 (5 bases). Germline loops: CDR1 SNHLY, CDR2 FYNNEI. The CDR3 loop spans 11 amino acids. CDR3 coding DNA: TGTGCCAGCGGGGGGAACACTGAAGCTCTCTTT. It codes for CASGGNTEALF.